This T cell receptor (beta chain) was obtained from a study of cytomegalovirus exposure and HLA in healthy donors. Study results and limitations: Cytomegalovirus association was assigned to over 150 TCR beta chains.

Data came from immunoSEQ multiplex PCR; TCRdb stores just in-frame clones and leaves some out. Counted here are about 84,000 clones, roughly 88% occurring once; the ten biggest clones make up approximately 2.2%. About this clone: What it binds is not known.

The donors were members of the approximately 110-subject validation cohort (separate from the roughly 700-subject first cohort). Germline V gene data show CDR1 as SGHNT and CDR2 as YYREEE (reference sequence). The CDR3 consists of 14 residues. The V end lost 0 bases, the J end lost 7 bases, and 13 bases lay between the germline ends. The chain uses TRBV5-4 and TRBJ1-1; D not certain. This sequence was found in a man under 40 in good health and CMV-seronegative. Sequenced sample: PBMCs. The CDR3 nucleotides read TGTGCCAGCAGCTTGGATTCAGGCAGAGATGAAGCTTTCTTT. This encodes CASSLDSGRDEAFF.